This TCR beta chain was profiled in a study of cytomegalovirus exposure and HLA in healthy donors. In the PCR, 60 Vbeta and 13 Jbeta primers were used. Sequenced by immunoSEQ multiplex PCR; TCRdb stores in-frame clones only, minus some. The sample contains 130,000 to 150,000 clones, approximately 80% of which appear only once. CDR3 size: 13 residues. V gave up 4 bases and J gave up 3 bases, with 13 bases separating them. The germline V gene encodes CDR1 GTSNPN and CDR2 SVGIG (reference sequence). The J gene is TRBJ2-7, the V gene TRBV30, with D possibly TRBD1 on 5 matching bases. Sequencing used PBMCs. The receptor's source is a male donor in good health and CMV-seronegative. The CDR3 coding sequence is TGTGCCTGGATCTCATCCACAGGCTACGAGCAGTACTTC. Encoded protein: CAWISSTGYEQYF.